A selection of T cell receptor beta chains follows, all from one sample in a study of shared clonotypes between healthy human individuals. TCRdb keeps only in-frame clones here, not all; method: immunoSEQ multiplex PCR. The data contain 2 million to 2.5 million clones, 92% of them singletons. Sequencing used naive CD4+ T cells from PBMCs. Receptor source: a young man in good health. Some clones in this sample may be carry-over from other donors' samples. Each CDR3 is given with its conserved first and last residue. The D gene is left open where the match is weak. Expanded clones get a size class; other rows say once, few or many, or leave the size out.

d_gene: .; abundance: once; v_gene: TRBV28; j_gene: TRBJ2-7; CDR3aa: CASNDRTGFEQYF; CDR3nt: TGTGCCAGCAACGACAGGACGGGTTTTGAGCAGTACTTC
d_gene: TRBD1; abundance: once; v_gene: TRBV25-1; j_gene: TRBJ1-6; CDR3aa: CASGDRDIHPLHF; CDR3nt: TGTGCCAGCGGGGACAGGGACATTCACCCCCTCCACTTT
d_gene: TRBD2; abundance: .; v_gene: TRBV5-1; j_gene: TRBJ2-3; CDR3aa: CASSLSTSGGLTDTQYF; CDR3nt: TGCGCCAGCAGCTTGTCGACTAGCGGGGGTCTCACAGATACGCAGTATTTT
d_gene: .; abundance: .; v_gene: TRBV6-5; j_gene: TRBJ2-1; CDR3aa: CASSPGTYNEQFF; CDR3nt: TGTGCCAGCAGCCCCGGGACCTACAATGAGCAGTTCTTC
d_gene: .; abundance: .; v_gene: TRBV6-6; j_gene: TRBJ1-5; CDR3aa: CASASRVTLSNQPQHF; CDR3nt: TGTGCCAGCGCCTCGAGGGTTACCTTGTCCAATCAGCCCCAGCATTTT
d_gene: TRBD1; abundance: .; v_gene: TRBV5-1; j_gene: TRBJ2-7; CDR3aa: CASSPGRGQGALGMYF; CDR3nt: TGCGCCAGCAGCCCGGGGCGGGGACAGGGGGCGCTTGGGATGTACTTC
d_gene: TRBD1; abundance: .; v_gene: TRBV9; j_gene: TRBJ2-7; CDR3aa: CASSVGQGTAYEQYF; CDR3nt: TGTGCCAGCAGCGTGGGACAGGGAACCGCCTACGAGCAGTACTTC
d_gene: .; abundance: .; v_gene: TRBV5-1; j_gene: TRBJ2-5; CDR3aa: CASSLGPGRGETQYF; CDR3nt: TGCGCCAGCAGCTTGGGTCCGGGAAGGGGAGAGACCCAGTACTTC
d_gene: TRBD2; abundance: .; v_gene: TRBV10-3; j_gene: TRBJ2-7; CDR3aa: CAISGQGNGTSGKRFYEQYF; CDR3nt: TGTGCCATCAGTGGACAGGGGAACGGGACTAGCGGGAAACGGTTCTACGAGCAGTACTTC
d_gene: .; abundance: .; v_gene: TRBV5-4; j_gene: TRBJ2-3; CDR3aa: CASTFDGGTSTDTQYF; CDR3nt: TGTGCCAGCACCTTTGATGGTGGCACTAGCACAGATACGCAGTATTTT
d_gene: TRBD1; abundance: .; v_gene: TRBV29-1; j_gene: TRBJ1-2; CDR3aa: CSVAQQGGYGYTF; CDR3nt: TGCAGCGTTGCCCAACAGGGGGGATATGGCTACACCTTC
d_gene: TRBD1; abundance: few; v_gene: TRBV30; j_gene: TRBJ1-3; CDR3aa: CAGTLDRRSAIYF; CDR3nt: TGTGCCGGGACGTTGGACAGGCGGTCCGCCATATATTTT
d_gene: .; abundance: .; v_gene: TRBV4-1; j_gene: TRBJ2-3; CDR3aa: CASSQNPRGDTQYF; CDR3nt: TGCGCCAGCAGCCAGAACCCTAGGGGGGATACGCAGTATTTT
d_gene: .; abundance: once; v_gene: TRBV28; j_gene: TRBJ1-2; CDR3aa: CASSSGVETAFGGYTF; CDR3nt: TGTGCCAGCAGTTCCGGGGTGGAGACGGCCTTTGGGGGCTACACCTTC
d_gene: TRBD2; abundance: .; v_gene: TRBV4-2; j_gene: TRBJ2-2; CDR3aa: CASSRTSGGELFF; CDR3nt: TGTGCCAGCAGTCGGACTAGCGGGGGGGAGCTGTTTTTT
d_gene: .; abundance: .; v_gene: TRBV7-3; j_gene: TRBJ2-1; CDR3aa: CASSMTRSSYNEQFF; CDR3nt: TGTGCCAGCAGCATGACTAGAAGCTCCTACAATGAGCAGTTCTTC
d_gene: .; abundance: .; v_gene: TRBV18; j_gene: TRBJ2-1; CDR3aa: CASSQGGLVNEQFF; CDR3nt: TGTGCCAGCTCGCAGGGGGGTCTAGTAAATGAGCAGTTCTTC
d_gene: TRBD1; abundance: .; v_gene: TRBV4-1; j_gene: TRBJ1-5; CDR3aa: CASSLGQGNQPQHF; CDR3nt: TGCGCCAGCAGCTTAGGACAGGGCAATCAGCCCCAGCATTTT
d_gene: .; abundance: once; v_gene: TRBV19; j_gene: TRBJ1-5; CDR3aa: CASRLRGTAENQPQHF; CDR3nt: TGTGCCAGTAGACTCAGGGGAACAGCGGAAAATCAGCCCCAGCATTTT
d_gene: .; abundance: .; v_gene: TRBV11-3; j_gene: TRBJ2-1; CDR3aa: CASSLGPESNEQFF; CDR3nt: TGTGCCAGCAGCTTAGGGCCGGAGTCCAATGAGCAGTTCTTC
d_gene: .; abundance: .; v_gene: TRBV2; j_gene: TRBJ2-7; CDR3aa: CASSRPEGSYEQYF; CDR3nt: TGTGCCAGCAGTAGACCCGAGGGGTCCTACGAGCAGTACTTC
d_gene: TRBD2; abundance: .; v_gene: TRBV18; j_gene: TRBJ2-7; CDR3aa: CASSPRPGTSEPYEQYF; CDR3nt: TGTGCCAGCTCACCACGCCCCGGGACTAGCGAACCCTACGAGCAGTACTTC
d_gene: .; abundance: .; v_gene: TRBV5-1; j_gene: TRBJ2-5; CDR3aa: CASSLSGYKETQYF; CDR3nt: TGCGCCAGCAGCTTATCCGGCTATAAGGAGACCCAGTACTTC
d_gene: TRBD2; abundance: .; v_gene: TRBV7-2; j_gene: TRBJ2-1; CDR3aa: CASSLVASGGYNEQFF; CDR3nt: TGTGCCAGCAGCTTAGTAGCTAGCGGAGGCTACAATGAGCAGTTCTTC
d_gene: .; abundance: .; v_gene: TRBV18; j_gene: TRBJ1-2; CDR3aa: CASSPFDSLQSLNYGYTF; CDR3nt: TGTGCCAGCTCACCATTCGACAGCCTCCAGAGCTTGAACTATGGCTACACCTTC
d_gene: .; abundance: few; v_gene: TRBV7-9; j_gene: TRBJ1-5; CDR3aa: CASTGVSNQPQHF; CDR3nt: TGTGCCAGCACAGGTGTGAGCAATCAGCCCCAGCATTTT
d_gene: .; abundance: once; v_gene: TRBV5-1; j_gene: TRBJ2-7; CDR3aa: CASSPLVRSGSYEQYF; CDR3nt: TGCGCCAGCAGCCCCCTTGTCCGGAGCGGATCCTACGAGCAGTACTTC
d_gene: .; abundance: .; v_gene: TRBV6-4; j_gene: TRBJ1-1; CDR3aa: CASRGREGNTEAFF; CDR3nt: TGTGCCAGCAGAGGTAGGGAGGGGAACACTGAAGCTTTCTTT
d_gene: .; abundance: once; v_gene: TRBV18; j_gene: TRBJ1-3; CDR3aa: CASSPLVVLGNSGNTIYF; CDR3nt: TGTGCCAGCTCACCGCTGGTCGTTCTGGGGAACTCTGGAAACACCATATATTTT
d_gene: .; abundance: .; v_gene: TRBV4-1; j_gene: TRBJ2-7; CDR3aa: CASSQVARGYEQYF; CDR3nt: TGCGCCAGCAGCCAAGTAGCCAGGGGATACGAGCAGTACTTC
d_gene: TRBD2; abundance: .; v_gene: TRBV11-2; j_gene: TRBJ2-7; CDR3aa: CASSVSGSRYEQYF; CDR3nt: TGTGCCAGCAGCGTCAGCGGGAGTCGGTACGAGCAGTACTTC
d_gene: .; abundance: .; v_gene: TRBV6-6; j_gene: TRBJ2-7; CDR3aa: CASSYARGPYEQYF; CDR3nt: TGTGCCAGCAGTTACGCCAGGGGTCCCTACGAGCAGTACTTC
d_gene: .; abundance: .; v_gene: TRBV7-8; j_gene: TRBJ2-3; CDR3aa: CASSLNNANTQYF; CDR3nt: TGTGCCAGCAGCTTAAACAACGCCAATACGCAGTATTTT
d_gene: .; abundance: .; v_gene: TRBV7-2; j_gene: TRBJ2-5; CDR3aa: CASSLAGRNGETQYF; CDR3nt: TGTGCCAGCAGCTTAGCGGGGCGGAATGGAGAGACCCAGTACTTC
d_gene: .; abundance: .; v_gene: TRBV12-5; j_gene: TRBJ2-1; CDR3aa: CASGQGTRSYNEQFF; CDR3nt: TGTGCTAGTGGCCAGGGGACTCGCTCCTACAATGAGCAGTTCTTC
d_gene: .; abundance: .; v_gene: TRBV5-1; j_gene: TRBJ1-6; CDR3aa: CASSLVAVGASPLHF; CDR3nt: TGCGCCAGCAGCTTGGTTGCCGTGGGTGCTAGTCCCCTCCACTTT
d_gene: .; abundance: .; v_gene: TRBV28; j_gene: TRBJ1-5; CDR3aa: CASSLRGGPAGQPQHF; CDR3nt: TGTGCCAGCAGTTTGAGGGGGGGACCCGCGGGTCAGCCCCAGCATTTT
d_gene: TRBD2; abundance: .; v_gene: TRBV19; j_gene: TRBJ2-3; CDR3aa: CASDLRTSGSTDTQYF; CDR3nt: TGTGCCTCCGACCTCAGGACTAGCGGAAGCACAGATACGCAGTATTTT
d_gene: .; abundance: .; v_gene: TRBV6-6; j_gene: TRBJ2-5; CDR3aa: CASKLGEETQYF; CDR3nt: TGTGCCTCCAAGCTAGGGGAAGAGACCCAGTACTTC
d_gene: .; abundance: .; v_gene: TRBV6-1; j_gene: TRBJ1-5; CDR3aa: CASSEWRGMGNQPQHF; CDR3nt: TGTGCCAGCAGTGAATGGAGGGGTATGGGCAATCAGCCCCAGCATTTT